A selection of T cell receptor beta chains follows, all from one sample in a study of CD8 T cells in Susac syndrome. MiXCR, run by TCRdb on the immunoSEQ multiplex PCR reads, gives a single entry per CDR3 protein. This table has 65,000 to 85,000 distinct CDR3 sequences, roughly 92% appearing once. Sequenced material: CD8+ T cells from PBMCs. These receptor sequences come from a human donor with Susac syndrome. Each CDR3 is given with its conserved first and last residue. The D gene is left open where the match is weak. Rows give clone size only sometimes, using once, few, many, or a class for an expanded clone.

D: -
V: TRBV28
size: -
J: TRBJ1-4
DNA: TGTGCCAGCAGTTTAGAGGCCATCGGAGGAAAACTGTTTTTT
CDR3: CASSLEAIGGKLFF

D: -
V: TRBV19
size: -
J: TRBJ2-2
DNA: TGTGCCAGTAGTATACAGGGAGCGAACACCGGGGAGCTGTTTTTT
CDR3: CASSIQGANTGELFF

D: TRBD1
V: TRBV19
size: -
J: TRBJ2-7
DNA: TGTGCCAGTAGTAGCCAATGGACAGGGGGCGACGAGCAGTACTTC
CDR3: CASSSQWTGGDEQYF

D: -
V: TRBV27
size: -
J: TRBJ1-1
DNA: TGTGCCAGCAGTCTGACAGGTCAGGAAGCTTTCTTT
CDR3: CASSLTGQEAFF

D: TRBD1
V: TRBV9
size: -
J: TRBJ2-7
DNA: TGTGCCAGCAGCGTAGGAGGGGGCCTCTCCTACGAGCAGTACTTC
CDR3: CASSVGGGLSYEQYF

D: -
V: TRBV14
size: -
J: TRBJ1-2
DNA: TGTGCCAGCAGCCAAGTGATCCTGGACTATGGCTACACCTTC
CDR3: CASSQVILDYGYTF

D: -
V: TRBV19
size: -
J: TRBJ2-7
DNA: TGTGCCAGTAGTGAGCTCCCCTCGACAGGATCCCTGGCCTACGAGCAGTACTTC
CDR3: CASSELPSTGSLAYEQYF

D: -
V: TRBV2
size: -
J: TRBJ1-2
DNA: TGTGCCAGCATCCCCAAACAGGTCGGGGTAAACTATGGCTACACCTTC
CDR3: CASIPKQVGVNYGYTF

D: -
V: TRBV11-2
size: -
J: TRBJ2-3
DNA: TGTGCCAGCAGCTTGGGACGCTCCGGCACAGATACGCAGTATTTT
CDR3: CASSLGRSGTDTQYF

D: -
V: TRBV6-2/TRBV6-3
size: -
J: TRBJ2-7
DNA: TGTGCCAGCAGTTATATGCTCTGGAGTCTCAAATCCTACGAGCAGTACTTC
CDR3: CASSYMLWSLKSYEQYF

D: -
V: TRBV4-1
size: -
J: TRBJ2-1
DNA: TGCGCCAGCAGCCAAGGACGAGGTCCGAACAATGAGCAGTTCTTC
CDR3: CASSQGRGPNNEQFF

D: -
V: TRBV12-3/TRBV12-4
size: -
J: TRBJ2-1
DNA: TGTGCCAGCAGTTTCGGGTTGATTGGGACGTTCTTC
CDR3: CASSFGLIGTFF

D: TRBD2
V: TRBV6-6
size: -
J: TRBJ2-1
DNA: TGTGCCAGCAGCCGTAGCGGGGGCGGCCACAATGAGCAGTTCTTC
CDR3: CASSRSGGGHNEQFF

D: TRBD1
V: TRBV14
size: -
J: TRBJ1-2
DNA: TGTGCCAGCAGCCGCCGGACAGGGTGGGAAGGCTACACCTTC
CDR3: CASSRRTGWEGYTF

D: -
V: TRBV19
size: -
J: TRBJ1-5
DNA: TGTGCCAGTAGCACAGGGCCCTGGCAGCCCCAGCATTTT
CDR3: CASSTGPWQPQHF

D: -
V: TRBV12-3/TRBV12-4
size: -
J: TRBJ2-7
DNA: TGTGCCAGCAGTCCCCGCGGGACTCCTCCCTACGAGCAGTACTTC
CDR3: CASSPRGTPPYEQYF

D: -
V: TRBV3-1
size: -
J: TRBJ1-2
DNA: TGTGCCAGCAGCCAAGACAGGGCTTATGGCTACACCTTC
CDR3: CASSQDRAYGYTF

D: -
V: TRBV2
size: -
J: TRBJ1-5
DNA: TGTGCCAGCAGTGACCCAGATAGCAATCAGCCCCAGCATTTT
CDR3: CASSDPDSNQPQHF

D: TRBD1
V: TRBV12-3/TRBV12-4
size: once
J: TRBJ2-1
DNA: TGTGCCAGCAGCCCGGGGGGGACAGGGGTCTACAATGAGCAGTTCTTC
CDR3: CASSPGGTGVYNEQFF

D: -
V: TRBV15
size: -
J: TRBJ2-5
DNA: TGTGCCACCAGCAGAGTTGTTGGTCTCCAAGAGACCCAGTACTTC
CDR3: CATSRVVGLQETQYF

D: -
V: TRBV7-2
size: -
J: TRBJ2-3
DNA: TGTGCCAGCAGCCCCTGGGACGGCACAGATACGCAGTATTTT
CDR3: CASSPWDGTDTQYF

D: -
V: TRBV21-1
size: -
J: TRBJ1-3
DNA: TGTGCCAGCAGCAAAGATAGGACGGAAAGCTCTGGAAACACCATATATTTT
CDR3: CASSKDRTESSGNTIYF

D: -
V: TRBV6-2/TRBV6-3
size: -
J: TRBJ2-1
DNA: TGTGCCAGCACACCCCTCGGCATAAACGGGAATGAGCAGTTCTTC
CDR3: CASTPLGINGNEQFF

D: -
V: TRBV29-1
size: -
J: TRBJ2-5
DNA: TGCAGCGTTGAATCTCGTGCGCAGTACCAAGAGACCCAGTACTTC
CDR3: CSVESRAQYQETQYF

D: -
V: TRBV9
size: -
J: TRBJ1-4
DNA: TGTGCCAGCAGCGTAGGCAGAGTTAATGAAAAACTGTTTTTT
CDR3: CASSVGRVNEKLFF

D: TRBD1
V: TRBV6-5
size: -
J: TRBJ1-6
DNA: TGTGCCAGCAGTTACCGCGACAGGGTTTCACCCCTCCACTTT
CDR3: CASSYRDRVSPLHF

D: TRBD2
V: TRBV5-6
size: once
J: TRBJ2-7
DNA: TGTGCCAGCACCCAGGGTAGCGGGTACGAGCAGTACTTC
CDR3: CASTQGSGYEQYF

D: TRBD2
V: TRBV3-1
size: -
J: TRBJ2-1
DNA: TGTGCCAGCAGCCCGAAAGCGGGAGTCTACAATGAGCAGTTCTTC
CDR3: CASSPKAGVYNEQFF

D: TRBD2
V: TRBV5-5
size: -
J: TRBJ2-7
DNA: TGTGCCAGCAGCCTGGAACCTAGCGGGAACTACGAGCAGTACTTC
CDR3: CASSLEPSGNYEQYF

D: TRBD1
V: TRBV9
size: -
J: TRBJ1-1
DNA: TGTGCCAGCAGCCCAAAGGGACAGCCGAACACTGAAGCTTTCTTT
CDR3: CASSPKGQPNTEAFF

D: -
V: TRBV10-3
size: -
J: TRBJ2-5
DNA: TGTGCCATCAGCAGGGGTCCCCAAGAGACCCAGTACTTC
CDR3: CAISRGPQETQYF

D: TRBD2
V: TRBV7-9
size: -
J: TRBJ2-7
DNA: TGTGCCAGCAGCTTCCCGGGACTAGACGCCCACGAGCAGTACTTC
CDR3: CASSFPGLDAHEQYF

D: -
V: TRBV30
size: -
J: TRBJ2-1
DNA: TGTGCCTGGAGTGTACAAGGGGCGAGCTCCTACAATGAGCAGTTCTTC
CDR3: CAWSVQGASSYNEQFF

D: TRBD1
V: TRBV3-1
size: -
J: TRBJ2-3
DNA: TGTGCCAGCAGCCAAGTTGGAAGGGGGCTAGATACGCAGTATTTT
CDR3: CASSQVGRGLDTQYF

D: -
V: TRBV4-1
size: -
J: TRBJ2-1
DNA: TGCGCCAGCAGCAAACTCCTAATTGCCTACAATGAGCAGTTCTTC
CDR3: CASSKLLIAYNEQFF

D: -
V: TRBV30
size: -
J: TRBJ2-1
DNA: TGTGCCTGGAGTGTACGTGCGGGGCTTGAGCAGTTCTTC
CDR3: CAWSVRAGLEQFF

D: TRBD2
V: TRBV2
size: -
J: TRBJ2-5
DNA: TGTGCCAGCAGTTATAGCGGGGGGCAGACCCAGTACTTC
CDR3: CASSYSGGQTQYF

D: -
V: TRBV29-1
size: -
J: TRBJ2-5
DNA: TGCAGCGTTGAAGAAGGGTTGACTGGGTACCAAGAGACCCAGTACTTC
CDR3: CSVEEGLTGYQETQYF

D: -
V: TRBV7-8
size: -
J: TRBJ2-1
DNA: TGTGCCAGCAGCTTAGCCTGGGTGTCGACTAGTCCCTACAATGAGCAGTTCTTC
CDR3: CASSLAWVSTSPYNEQFF

D: TRBD2
V: TRBV6-1
size: -
J: TRBJ2-7
DNA: TGTGCCGGGAGGGACGAGTCCTACGAGCAGTACTTC
CDR3: CAGRDESYEQYF

D: -
V: TRBV20-1
size: -
J: TRBJ1-5
DNA: TGCAGTGCTAGAGTTCTGGGTAGGAGCAATCAGCCCCAGCATTTT
CDR3: CSARVLGRSNQPQHF

D: TRBD1
V: TRBV29-1
size: few
J: TRBJ2-5
DNA: TGCAGCGTGGGGAGGACAGGGGTAGGAGAGACCCAGTATTTC
CDR3: CSVGRTGVGETQYF

D: -
V: TRBV5-1
size: -
J: TRBJ2-5
DNA: TGCGCCAGCAGCCTCGGGGGTGACGGGACCCAGTACTTC
CDR3: CASSLGGDGTQYF

D: TRBD1
V: TRBV7-9
size: -
J: TRBJ2-1
DNA: TGTGCCAGCAGCCCGGAGACAGGGTTTAGGGCAAATGAGCAGTTCTTC
CDR3: CASSPETGFRANEQFF

D: -
V: TRBV6-5
size: once
J: TRBJ2-7
DNA: TGTGCCAGCAGTTACTCAGGTCCGGGGAATCTAGAGCAGTACTTC
CDR3: CASSYSGPGNLEQYF

D: -
V: TRBV10-3
size: once
J: TRBJ1-1
DNA: TGTGCCATCAGTGAAGGGGGGACTGAAGCTTTCTTT
CDR3: CAISEGGTEAFF

D: TRBD1
V: TRBV7-6
size: -
J: TRBJ1-1
DNA: TGTGCCAGCAGCGCGACAGGGGGGGTTGGAATGAACACTGAAGCTTTCTTT
CDR3: CASSATGGVGMNTEAFF

D: -
V: TRBV19
size: -
J: TRBJ2-1
DNA: TGTGCCAGTAGTATCGTCAGTAAGGGTAATGAGCAGTTCTTC
CDR3: CASSIVSKGNEQFF